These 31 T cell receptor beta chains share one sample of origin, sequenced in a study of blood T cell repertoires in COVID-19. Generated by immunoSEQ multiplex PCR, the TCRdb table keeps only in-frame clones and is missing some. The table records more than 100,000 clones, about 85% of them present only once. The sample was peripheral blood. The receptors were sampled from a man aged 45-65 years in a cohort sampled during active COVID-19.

The CDR3 here is CASSQRASAGAEAFF. The DNA for the CDR3 is TGCGCCAGCAGCCAGAGGGCCTCGGCGGGGGCTGAAGCTTTCTTT. This chain connects TRBV4-1 to TRBJ1-1; TRBD1 might be the D (5 bases). Germline CDR1 MGHRA, CDR2 YSYEKL. V was shortened by 3 bases and J by 6 bases, with 17 bases between the two germline ends. The CDR3 extends over 15 amino acids.

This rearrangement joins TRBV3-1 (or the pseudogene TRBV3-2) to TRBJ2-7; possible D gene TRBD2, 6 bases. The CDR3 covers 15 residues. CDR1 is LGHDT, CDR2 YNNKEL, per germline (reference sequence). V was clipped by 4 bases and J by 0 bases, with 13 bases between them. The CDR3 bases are TGTGCCAGCAGCCCCGGGACTGTTGGCTCCTACGAGCAGTACTTC. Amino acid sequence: CASSPGTVGSYEQYF.

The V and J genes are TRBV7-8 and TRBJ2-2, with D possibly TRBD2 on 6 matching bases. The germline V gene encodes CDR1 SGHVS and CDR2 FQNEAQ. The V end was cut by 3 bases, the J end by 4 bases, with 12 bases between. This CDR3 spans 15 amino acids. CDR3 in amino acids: CASSLRGASTGELFF. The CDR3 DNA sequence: TGTGCCAGCAGCTTGCGGGGCGCGAGCACCGGGGAGCTGTTTTTT.

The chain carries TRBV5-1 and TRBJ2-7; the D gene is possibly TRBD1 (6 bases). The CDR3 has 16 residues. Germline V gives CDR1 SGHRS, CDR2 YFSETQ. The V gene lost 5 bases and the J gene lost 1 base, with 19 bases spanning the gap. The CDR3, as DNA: TGCGCCAGCAGACAGGGCGCAGGGGCGTCATCCTACGAGCAGTACTTC. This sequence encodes CASRQGAGASSYEQYF.

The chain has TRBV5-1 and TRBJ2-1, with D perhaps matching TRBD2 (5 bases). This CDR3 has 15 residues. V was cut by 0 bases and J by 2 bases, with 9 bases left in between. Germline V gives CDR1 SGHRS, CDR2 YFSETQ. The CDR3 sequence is CASSLEGLPYNEQFF. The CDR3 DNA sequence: TGCGCCAGCAGCTTGGAAGGACTTCCCTACAATGAGCAGTTCTTC.

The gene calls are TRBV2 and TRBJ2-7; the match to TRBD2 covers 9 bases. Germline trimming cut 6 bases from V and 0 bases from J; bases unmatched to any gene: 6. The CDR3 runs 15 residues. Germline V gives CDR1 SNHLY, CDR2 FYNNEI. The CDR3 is CASRQGLASSYEQYV. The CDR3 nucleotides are TGTGCCAGCAGGCAGGGACTAGCCAGCTCCTACGAGCAGTACGTC.

CDR3 loop: CASSLESRGTGELFF. Written as DNA, the CDR3 is TGTGCCAGCAGCTTAGAGTCTCGGGGTACCGGGGAGCTGTTTTTT. The chain links TRBV11-3 to TRBJ2-2; TRBD2 is a possible D gene (5 bases). Per the germline V gene, CDR1 is SGHNT and CDR2 is YENEEA. The CDR3 extends over 15 amino acids. V lost 0 bases and J lost 5, with 10 bases in between.

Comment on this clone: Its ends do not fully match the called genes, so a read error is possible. This CDR3 is CASNLDRNTEAFF. The CDR3 DNA is TGTGCCAGCAACTTAGACAGGAACACTGAAGCTTTCTTT. The chain employs TRBV7-2 and TRBJ1-1, with D possibly matching TRBD1 (5 bases). The CDR3 length is 13 residues. Germline CDR1 SGHTA, CDR2 FQGNSA.

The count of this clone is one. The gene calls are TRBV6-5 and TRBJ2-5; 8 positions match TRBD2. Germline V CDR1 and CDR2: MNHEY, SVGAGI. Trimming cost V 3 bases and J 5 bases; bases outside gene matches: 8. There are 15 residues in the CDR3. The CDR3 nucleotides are TGTGCCAGCAGTTATTACGCGGGGGGATTGGAGACCCAGTACTTC. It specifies CASSYYAGGLETQYF.

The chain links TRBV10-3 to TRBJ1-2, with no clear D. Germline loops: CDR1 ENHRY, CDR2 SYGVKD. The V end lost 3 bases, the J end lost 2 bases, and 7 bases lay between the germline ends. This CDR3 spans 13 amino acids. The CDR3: CAISDSRNYGYTF. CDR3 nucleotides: TGTGCCATCAGTGATTCGCGGAACTATGGCTACACCTTC.

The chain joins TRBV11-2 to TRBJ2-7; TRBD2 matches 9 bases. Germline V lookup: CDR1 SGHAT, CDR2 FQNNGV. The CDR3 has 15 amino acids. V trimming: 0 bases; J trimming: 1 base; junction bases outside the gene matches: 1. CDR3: CASSLERGGSYEQYF. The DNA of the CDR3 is TGTGCCAGCAGCTTAGAGCGGGGGGGATCCTACGAGCAGTACTTC.

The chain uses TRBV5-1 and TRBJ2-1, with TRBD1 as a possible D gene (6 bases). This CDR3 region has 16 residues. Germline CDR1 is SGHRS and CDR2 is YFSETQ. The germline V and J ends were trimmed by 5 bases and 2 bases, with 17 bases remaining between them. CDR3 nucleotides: TGCGCCAGCAGTGAAAACGACAGGCTCCCCTACAATGAGCAGTTCTTC. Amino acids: CASSENDRLPYNEQFF.

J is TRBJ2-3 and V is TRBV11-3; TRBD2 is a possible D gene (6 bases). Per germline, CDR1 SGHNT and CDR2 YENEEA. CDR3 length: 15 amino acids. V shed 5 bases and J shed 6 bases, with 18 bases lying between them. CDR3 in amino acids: CASSPPGGRGDTQYF. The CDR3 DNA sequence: TGTGCCAGCAGCCCGCCCGGGGGACGAGGCGATACGCAGTATTTT.

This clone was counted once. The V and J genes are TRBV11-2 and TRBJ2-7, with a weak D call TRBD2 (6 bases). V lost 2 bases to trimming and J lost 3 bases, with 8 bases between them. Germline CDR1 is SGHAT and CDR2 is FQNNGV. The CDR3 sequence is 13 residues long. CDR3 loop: CASSLLRGYEQYF. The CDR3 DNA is TGTGCCAGCAGCTTATTGCGGGGCTACGAGCAGTACTTC.

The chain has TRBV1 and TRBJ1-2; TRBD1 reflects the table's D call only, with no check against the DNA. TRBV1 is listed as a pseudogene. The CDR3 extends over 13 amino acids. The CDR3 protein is CTSTRQGGCGYTF. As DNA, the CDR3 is TGCACCAGCACCCGACAGGGGGGTTGTGGCTACACCTTC.

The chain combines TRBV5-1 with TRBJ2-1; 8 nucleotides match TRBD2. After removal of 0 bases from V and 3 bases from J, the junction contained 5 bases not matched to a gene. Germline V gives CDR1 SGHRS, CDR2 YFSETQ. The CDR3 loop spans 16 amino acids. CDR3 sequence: CASSLAPSGGYNEQFF. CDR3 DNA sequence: TGCGCCAGCAGCTTGGCTCCCAGCGGGGGCTACAATGAGCAGTTCTTC.

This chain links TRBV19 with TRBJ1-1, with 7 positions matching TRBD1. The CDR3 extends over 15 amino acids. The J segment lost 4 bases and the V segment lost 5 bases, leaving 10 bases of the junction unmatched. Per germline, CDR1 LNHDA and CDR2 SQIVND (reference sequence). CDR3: CASSQSPAGGTEAFF. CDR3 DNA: TGTGCCAGTAGTCAGTCCCCCGCAGGGGGCACTGAAGCTTTCTTT.

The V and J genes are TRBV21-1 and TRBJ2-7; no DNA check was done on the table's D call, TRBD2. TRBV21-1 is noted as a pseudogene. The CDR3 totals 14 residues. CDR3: CASRPLRSSYEQYV. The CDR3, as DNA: TGTGCCAGCAGGCCGCTGCGGAGCTCCTACGAGCAGTACGTC.

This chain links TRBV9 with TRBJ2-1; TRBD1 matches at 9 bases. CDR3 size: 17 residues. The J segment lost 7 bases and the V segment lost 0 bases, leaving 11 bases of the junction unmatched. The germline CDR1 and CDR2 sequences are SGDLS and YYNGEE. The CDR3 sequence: CASSVAPTGGTGNEQFF. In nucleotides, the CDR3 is TGTGCCAGCAGCGTAGCTCCGACAGGGGGAACTGGAAATGAGCAGTTCTTC.

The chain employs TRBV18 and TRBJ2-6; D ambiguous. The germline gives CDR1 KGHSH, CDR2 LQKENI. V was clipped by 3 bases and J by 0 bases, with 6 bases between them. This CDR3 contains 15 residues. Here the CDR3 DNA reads TGTGCCAGCTCACCCTCCCGCTCTGGGGCCAACGTCCTGACTTTC. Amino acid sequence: CASSPSRSGANVLTF.

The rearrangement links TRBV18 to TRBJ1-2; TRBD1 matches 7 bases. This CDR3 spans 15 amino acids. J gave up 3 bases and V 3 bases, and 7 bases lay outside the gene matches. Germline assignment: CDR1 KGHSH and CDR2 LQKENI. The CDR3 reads CASSPTGRSDYGYTF. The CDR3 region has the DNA TGTGCCAGCTCACCGACAGGGAGATCCGACTATGGCTACACCTTC. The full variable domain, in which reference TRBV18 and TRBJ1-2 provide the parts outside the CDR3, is NAGVMQNPRHLVRRRGQEARLRCSPMKGHSHVYWYRQLPEEGLKFMVYLQKENIIDESGMPKERFSAEFPKEGPSILRIQQVVRGDSAAYFCASSPTGRSDYGYTFGSGTRLTVV.

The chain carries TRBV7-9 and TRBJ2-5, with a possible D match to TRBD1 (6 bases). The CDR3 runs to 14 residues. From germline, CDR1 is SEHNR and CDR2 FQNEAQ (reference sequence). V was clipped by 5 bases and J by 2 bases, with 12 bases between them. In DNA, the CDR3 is TGTGCCAGCAGCCAGGGGTTTTATCAAGAGACCCAGTACTTC. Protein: CASSQGFYQETQYF.

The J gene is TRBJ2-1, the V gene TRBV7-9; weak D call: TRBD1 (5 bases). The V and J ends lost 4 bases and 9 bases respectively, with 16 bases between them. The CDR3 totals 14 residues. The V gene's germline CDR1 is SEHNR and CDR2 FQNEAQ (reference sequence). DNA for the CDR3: TGTGCCAGCAGCTCTTTAGGGGTAGTGGGTGAGCAGTTCTTC. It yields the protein CASSSLGVVGEQFF.

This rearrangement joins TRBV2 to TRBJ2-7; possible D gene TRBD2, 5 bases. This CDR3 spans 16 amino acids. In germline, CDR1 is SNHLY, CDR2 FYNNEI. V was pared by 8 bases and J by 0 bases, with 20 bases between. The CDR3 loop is CASSPDRTESSYEQYV. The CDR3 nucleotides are TGTGCCAGCTCGCCCGATCGGACTGAGAGCTCCTACGAGCAGTACGTC.

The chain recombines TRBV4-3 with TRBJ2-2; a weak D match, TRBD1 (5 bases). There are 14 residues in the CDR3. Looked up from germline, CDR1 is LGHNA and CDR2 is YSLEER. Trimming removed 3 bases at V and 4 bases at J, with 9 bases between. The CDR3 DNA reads TGCGCCAGCAGCCAGTCTAGGGGCACCGGGGAGCTGTTTTTT. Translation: CASSQSRGTGELFF.

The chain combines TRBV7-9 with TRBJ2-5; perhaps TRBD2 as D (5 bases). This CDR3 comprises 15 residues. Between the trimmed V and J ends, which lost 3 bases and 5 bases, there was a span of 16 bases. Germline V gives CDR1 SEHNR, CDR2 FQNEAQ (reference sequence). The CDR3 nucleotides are TGTGCCAGCAGCTTTACTTCCGGCCGAGGGGAGACCCAGTACTTC. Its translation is CASSFTSGRGETQYF. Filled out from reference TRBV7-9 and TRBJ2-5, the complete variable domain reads DTGVSQNPRHKITKRGQNVTFRCDPISEHNRLYWYRQTLGQGPEFLTYFQNEAQLEKSRLLSDRFSAERPKGSFSTLEIQRTEQGDSAMYLCASSFTSGRGETQYFGPGTRLLVL.

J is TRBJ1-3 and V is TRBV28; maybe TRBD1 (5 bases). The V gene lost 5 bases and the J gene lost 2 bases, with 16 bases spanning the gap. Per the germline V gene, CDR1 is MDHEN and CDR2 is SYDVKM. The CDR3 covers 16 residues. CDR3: CASSRREGVPGNTIYF. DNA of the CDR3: TGTGCCAGCAGTCGGAGGGAAGGGGTGCCTGGAAACACCATATATTTT.

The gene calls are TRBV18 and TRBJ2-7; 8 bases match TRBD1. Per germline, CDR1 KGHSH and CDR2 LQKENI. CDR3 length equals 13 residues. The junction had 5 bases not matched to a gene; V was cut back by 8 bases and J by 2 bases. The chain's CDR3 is CASPTDRAYEQYV. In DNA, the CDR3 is TGTGCCAGCCCTACGGACAGGGCCTACGAGCAGTACGTC.

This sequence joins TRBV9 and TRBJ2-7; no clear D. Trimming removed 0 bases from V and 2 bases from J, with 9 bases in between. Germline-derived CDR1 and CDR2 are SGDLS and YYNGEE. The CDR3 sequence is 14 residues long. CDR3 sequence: CASSVAAVPYEQYF. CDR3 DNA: TGTGCCAGCAGCGTAGCCGCGGTTCCCTACGAGCAGTACTTC.

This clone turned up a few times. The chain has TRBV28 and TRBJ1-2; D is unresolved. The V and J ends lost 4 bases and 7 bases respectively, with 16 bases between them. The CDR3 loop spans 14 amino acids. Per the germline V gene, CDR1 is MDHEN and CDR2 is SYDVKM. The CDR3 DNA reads TGTGCCAGCAGTTCCCCTCTGGTACGGGGTGGCTACACCTTC. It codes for CASSSPLVRGGYTF.

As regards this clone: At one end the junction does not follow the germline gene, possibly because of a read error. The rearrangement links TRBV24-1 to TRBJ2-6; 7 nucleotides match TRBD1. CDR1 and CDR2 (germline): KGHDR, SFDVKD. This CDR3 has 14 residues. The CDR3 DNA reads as TGTGCCACCAGTGATTTTCAGGGGGACAACGTCCTGACTTTC. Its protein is CATSDFQGDNVLTF.